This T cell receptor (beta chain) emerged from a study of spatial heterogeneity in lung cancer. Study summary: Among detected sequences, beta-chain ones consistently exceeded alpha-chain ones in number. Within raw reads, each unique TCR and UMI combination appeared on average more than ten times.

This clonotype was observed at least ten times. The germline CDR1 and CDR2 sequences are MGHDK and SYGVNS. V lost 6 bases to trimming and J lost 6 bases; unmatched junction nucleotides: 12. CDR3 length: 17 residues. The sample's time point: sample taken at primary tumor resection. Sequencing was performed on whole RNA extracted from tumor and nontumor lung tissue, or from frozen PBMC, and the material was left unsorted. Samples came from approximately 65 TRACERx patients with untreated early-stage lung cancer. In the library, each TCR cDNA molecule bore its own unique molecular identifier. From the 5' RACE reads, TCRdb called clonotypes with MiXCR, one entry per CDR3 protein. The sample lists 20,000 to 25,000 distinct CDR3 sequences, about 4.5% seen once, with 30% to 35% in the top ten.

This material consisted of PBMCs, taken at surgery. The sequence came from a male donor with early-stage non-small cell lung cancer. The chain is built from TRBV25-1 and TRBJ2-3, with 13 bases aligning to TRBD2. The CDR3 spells CASRGGLAGRERDTQYF. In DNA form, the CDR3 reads TGTGCCAGCAGAGGGGGACTAGCGGGGAGAGAGAGGGATACGCAGTATTTT.